This note documents a single T cell receptor beta chain sequence. The sample belongs to a study of blood T cell repertoires in COVID-19. Overall study: Sites in the United States, Italy and Spain provided acute and convalescent COVID-19 samples. T cells, B-cell-depleted T cells, or PBMCs provided the cDNA or gDNA that served as material.

The CDR3 totals 13 residues. In germline, CDR1 is SGHRS, CDR2 YFSETQ. The V end was cut by 4 bases, the J end by 5 bases, with 12 bases between. As originally analysed: Amplification from reference gene primers served as the basis for estimated nucleated cell counts. TCRdb's table, derived via immunoSEQ multiplex PCR, lists solely in-frame clones and lacks some. The V and J calls and clone size were taken over from that table, and D and trimming were inferred from the DNA. The data contain about 65,000 clones, approximately 94% of them singletons. Sequenced sample: peripheral blood. V gene TRBV5-1 combines with J gene TRBJ2-5, with a tentative D call TRBD1 (6 bases). The receptor was isolated from a man between 65 and 85 years old with active COVID-19. The CDR3 nucleotides read TGCGCCAGCAGCCGGACAGAACAGGAGACCCAGTACTTC. Residues: CASSRTEQETQYF.